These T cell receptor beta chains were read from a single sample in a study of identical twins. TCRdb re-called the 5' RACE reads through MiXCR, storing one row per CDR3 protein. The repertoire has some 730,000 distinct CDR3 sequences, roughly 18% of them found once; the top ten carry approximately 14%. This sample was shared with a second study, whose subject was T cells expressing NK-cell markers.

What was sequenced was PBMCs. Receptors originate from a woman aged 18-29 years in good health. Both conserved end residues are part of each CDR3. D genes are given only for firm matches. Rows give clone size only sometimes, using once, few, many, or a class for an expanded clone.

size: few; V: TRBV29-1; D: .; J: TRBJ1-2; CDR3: CSVVETGPGYTF; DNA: TGCAGCGTTGTCGAAACAGGGCCTGGCTACACCTTC
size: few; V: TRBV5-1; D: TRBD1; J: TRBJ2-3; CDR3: CASRRGQGGPDTQYF; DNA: TGCGCCAGCAGACGCGGACAGGGTGGGCCAGATACGCAGTATTTT
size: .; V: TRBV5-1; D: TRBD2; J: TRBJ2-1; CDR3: CASSISGRAESWQFF; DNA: TGCGCCAGCAGTATTAGCGGGAGGGCCGAATCATGGCAGTTCTTC
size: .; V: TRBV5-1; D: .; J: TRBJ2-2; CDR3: CASSFGADTGELFF; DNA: TGCGCCAGCAGCTTCGGGGCGGACACCGGGGAGCTGTTTTTT
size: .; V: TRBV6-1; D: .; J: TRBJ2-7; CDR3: CASSLFLPGEQYF; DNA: TGTGCCAGCAGCCTATTTCTACCAGGCGAGCAGTACTTC
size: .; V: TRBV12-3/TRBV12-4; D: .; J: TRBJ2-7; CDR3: CASSLGGGRDSYEQYF; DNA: TGTGCCAGCAGTTTGGGGGGGGGCCGCGACTCCTACGAGCAGTACTTC
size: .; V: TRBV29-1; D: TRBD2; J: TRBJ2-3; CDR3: CSVELAGGYGDTQYF; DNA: TGCAGCGTTGAACTAGCGGGAGGGTACGGCGATACGCAGTATTTT
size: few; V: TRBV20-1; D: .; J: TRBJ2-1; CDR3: CSASKGEVNEQFF; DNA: TGCAGTGCTAGTAAGGGGGAGGTAAATGAGCAGTTCTTC
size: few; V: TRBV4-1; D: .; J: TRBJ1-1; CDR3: CASSLHRRTATEAFF; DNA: TGCGCCAGCAGTCTACACCGACGGACAGCAACTGAAGCTTTCTTT
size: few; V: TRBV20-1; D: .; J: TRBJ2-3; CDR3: CSARDGGVTDTQYF; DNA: TGCAGTGCTAGAGATGGCGGGGTCACCGATACGCAGTATTTT
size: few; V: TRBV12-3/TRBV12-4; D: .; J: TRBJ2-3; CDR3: CASSPGTGKADTQYF; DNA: TGTGCCAGCAGTCCCGGGACCGGGAAGGCAGATACGCAGTATTTT
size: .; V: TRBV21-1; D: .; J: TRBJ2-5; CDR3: CASSKGYRVKETQYF; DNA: TGTGCCAGCAGCAAAGGGTACAGGGTGAAAGAGACCCAGTACTTC
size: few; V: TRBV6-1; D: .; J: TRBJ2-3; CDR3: CASSPLAGTDTQYF; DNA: TGTGCCAGCAGTCCCCTGGCGGGCACAGATACGCAGTATTTT
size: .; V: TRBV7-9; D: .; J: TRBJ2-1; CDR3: CASSLPLGKYEQFF; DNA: TGTGCCAGCAGCTTACCCCTGGGAAAATATGAGCAGTTCTTC